This TCR beta chain was sequenced during a study of blood T cell repertoires in COVID-19. The wider study: Samples came from the United States, Italy and Spain, spanning acute and convalescent COVID-19.

This clone has just one count. Source study methods: Nucleated cell number was recorded as an estimate derived from reference gene primer amplification. Assay: immunoSEQ multiplex PCR; the TCRdb copy retains only in-frame clones and omits some. The D gene and trimming were derived from the DNA, and the V and J assignments and clone size from that table. The data contain about 80,000 clones, roughly four fifths of them seen just once; the ten biggest clones take up around 12%. This CDR3 has 15 residues. Germline V gives CDR1 KGHSH, CDR2 LQKENI. V dropped 3 bases and J dropped 2; count of bases not matched to a gene: 2.

This chain connects TRBV18 to TRBJ1-2; 11 bases line up with TRBD1. The TCR was taken from a man older than 75 with acute or convalescent COVID-19. The sample comprised peripheral blood. The CDR3 region is CASSPGQGENYGYTF. The DNA of the CDR3 is TGTGCCAGCTCACCGGGACAGGGGGAGAACTATGGCTACACCTTC.